The subject of this entry is one T cell receptor beta chain. The antigen remains unidentified. The data were obtained in a study of shared clonotypes between healthy human individuals. Study outcomes and limitations: For sorted subsets, rarefaction showed incomplete sequencing despite large depth. When compared with the clonotypes that were shared by all four sorted-subset donors, the non-shared clonotypes turned out to have lower generation probabilities.

Generated by immunoSEQ multiplex PCR, the TCRdb table keeps only in-frame clones and is missing some. The repertoire holds 2 million to 2.5 million clones, with about 92% as singletons. Germline lookup yields CDR1 GTSNPN and CDR2 SVGIG (reference sequence). Trimming removed 4 bases from V and 5 bases from J, with 15 bases in between. This CDR3 has 13 residues. Sequencing was carried out using naive CD4+ T cells from PBMCs. Stated subset: CD45RA+ positively selected. This chain connects TRBV30 to TRBJ2-7; D is possibly TRBD2 (8 bases). This clonotype originated in a man younger than 30 in good health. Some clones in this sample may be carry-over from other donors' samples. CDR3 region: CAWTGGTDDEQYF. CDR3 coding DNA: TGTGCCTGGACGGGGGGGACAGACGACGAGCAGTACTTC.